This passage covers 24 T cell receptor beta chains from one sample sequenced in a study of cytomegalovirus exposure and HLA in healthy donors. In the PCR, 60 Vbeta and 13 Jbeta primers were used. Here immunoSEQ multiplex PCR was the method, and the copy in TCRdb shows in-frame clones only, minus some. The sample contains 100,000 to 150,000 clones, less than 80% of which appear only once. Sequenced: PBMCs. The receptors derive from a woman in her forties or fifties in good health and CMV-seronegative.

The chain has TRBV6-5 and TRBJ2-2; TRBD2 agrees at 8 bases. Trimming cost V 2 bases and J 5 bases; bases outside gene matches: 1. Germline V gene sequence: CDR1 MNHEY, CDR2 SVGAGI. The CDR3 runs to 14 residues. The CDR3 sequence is CASSYGTRTGELFF. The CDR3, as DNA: TGTGCCAGCAGTTACGGGACTAGGACCGGGGAGCTGTTTTTT.

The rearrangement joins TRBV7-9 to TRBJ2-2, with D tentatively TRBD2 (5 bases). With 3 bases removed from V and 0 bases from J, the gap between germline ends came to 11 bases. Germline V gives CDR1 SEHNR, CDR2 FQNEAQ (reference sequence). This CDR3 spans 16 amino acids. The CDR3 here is CASSFWAGANTGELFF. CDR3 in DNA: TGTGCCAGCAGCTTCTGGGCGGGCGCGAACACCGGGGAGCTGTTTTTT.

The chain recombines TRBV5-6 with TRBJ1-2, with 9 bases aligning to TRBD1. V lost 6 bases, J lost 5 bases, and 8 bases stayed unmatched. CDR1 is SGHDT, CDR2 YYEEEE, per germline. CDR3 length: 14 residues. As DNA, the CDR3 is TGTGCCAGCATCATTAAGGGACAGGGATATGGCTACACCTTC. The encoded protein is CASIIKGQGYGYTF.

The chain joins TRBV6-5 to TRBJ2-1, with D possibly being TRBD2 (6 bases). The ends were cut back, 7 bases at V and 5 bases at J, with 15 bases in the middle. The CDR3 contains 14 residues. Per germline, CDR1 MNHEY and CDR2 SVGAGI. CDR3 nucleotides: TGTGCCAGCACCATAAAGGGGACTCACAATGAGCAGTTCTTC. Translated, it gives CASTIKGTHNEQFF.

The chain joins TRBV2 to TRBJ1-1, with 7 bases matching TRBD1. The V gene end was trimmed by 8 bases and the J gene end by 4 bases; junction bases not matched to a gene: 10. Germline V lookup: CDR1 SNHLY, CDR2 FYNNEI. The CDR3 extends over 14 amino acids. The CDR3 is CASEGQGGSTEAFF. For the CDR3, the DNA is TGTGCCAGCGAGGGGCAGGGGGGCAGCACTGAAGCTTTCTTT. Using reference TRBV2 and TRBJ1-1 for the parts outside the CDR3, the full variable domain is EPEVTQTPSHQVTQMGQEVILRCVPISNHLYFYWYRQILGQKVEFLVSFYNNEISEKSEIFDDQFSVERPDGSNFTLKIRSTKLEDSAMYFCASEGQGGSTEAFFGQGTRLTVV.

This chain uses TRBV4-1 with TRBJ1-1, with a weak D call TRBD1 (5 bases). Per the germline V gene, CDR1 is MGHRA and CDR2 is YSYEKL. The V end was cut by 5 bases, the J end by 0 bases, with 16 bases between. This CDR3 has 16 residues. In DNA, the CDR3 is TGCGCCAGCAGCGACCCAGGGATGAGTATGAACACTGAAGCTTTCTTT. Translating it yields CASSDPGMSMNTEAFF.

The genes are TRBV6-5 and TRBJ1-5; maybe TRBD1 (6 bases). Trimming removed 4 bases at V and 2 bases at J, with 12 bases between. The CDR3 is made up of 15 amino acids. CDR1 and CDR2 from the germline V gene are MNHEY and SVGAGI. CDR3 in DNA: TGTGCCAGCAGTTCCCACGGACAGCGCAATCAGCCCCAGCATTTT. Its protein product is CASSSHGQRNQPQHF.

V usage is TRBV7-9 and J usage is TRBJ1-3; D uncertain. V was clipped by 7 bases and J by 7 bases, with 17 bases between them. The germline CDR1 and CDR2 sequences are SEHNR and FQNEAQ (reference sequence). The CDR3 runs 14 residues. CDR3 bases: TGTGCCAGCAACAGCGGAATCAACAGCAACACCATATATTTT. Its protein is CASNSGINSNTIYF.

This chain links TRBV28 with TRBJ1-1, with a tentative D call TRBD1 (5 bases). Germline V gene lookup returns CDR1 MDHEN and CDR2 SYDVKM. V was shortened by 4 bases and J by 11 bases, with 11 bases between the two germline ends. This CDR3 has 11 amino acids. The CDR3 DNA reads TGTGCCAGCAGTTGGGGGGGGATGGCTTTCTTT. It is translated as CASSWGGMAFF. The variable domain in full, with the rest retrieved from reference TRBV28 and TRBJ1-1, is DVKVTQSSRYLVKRTGEKVFLECVQDMDHENMFWYRQDPGLGLRLIYFSYDVKMKEKGDIPEGYSVSREKKERFSLILESASTNQTSMYLCASSWGGMAFFGQGTRLTVV.

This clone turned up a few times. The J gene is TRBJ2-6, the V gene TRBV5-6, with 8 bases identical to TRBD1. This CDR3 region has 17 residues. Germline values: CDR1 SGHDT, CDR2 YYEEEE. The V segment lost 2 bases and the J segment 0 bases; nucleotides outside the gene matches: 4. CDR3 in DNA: TGTGCCAGCAGCTTTTGGACAGGGAGCTCTGGGGCCAACGTCCTGACTTTC. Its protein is CASSFWTGSSGANVLTF.

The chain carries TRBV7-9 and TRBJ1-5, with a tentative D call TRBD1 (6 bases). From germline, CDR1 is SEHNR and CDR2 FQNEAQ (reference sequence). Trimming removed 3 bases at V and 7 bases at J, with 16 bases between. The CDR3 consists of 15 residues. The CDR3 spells CASSLVGGAPQPQHF. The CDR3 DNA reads TGTGCCAGCAGCTTGGTCGGGGGGGCCCCCCAGCCCCAGCATTTT.

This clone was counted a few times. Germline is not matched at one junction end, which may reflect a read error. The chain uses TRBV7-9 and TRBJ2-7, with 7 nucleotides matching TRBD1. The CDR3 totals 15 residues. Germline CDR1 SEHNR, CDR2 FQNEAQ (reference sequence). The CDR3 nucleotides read TGTTCCAGCAGCTTAGAACAGGGGATCTTCCACGAGCAGTACTTC. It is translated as CSSSLEQGIFHEQYF.

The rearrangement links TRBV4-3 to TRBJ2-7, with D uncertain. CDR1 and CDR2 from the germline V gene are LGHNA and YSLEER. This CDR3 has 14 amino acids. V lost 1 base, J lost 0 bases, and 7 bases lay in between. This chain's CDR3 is CASSQGPTSYEQYF. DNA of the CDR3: TGCGCCAGCAGCCAAGGCCCTACCTCCTACGAGCAGTACTTC.

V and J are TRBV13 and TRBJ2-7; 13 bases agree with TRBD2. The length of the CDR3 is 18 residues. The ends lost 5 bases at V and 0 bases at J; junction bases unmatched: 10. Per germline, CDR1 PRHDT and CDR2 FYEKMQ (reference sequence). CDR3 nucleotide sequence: TGTGCCAGCAGCGTATACGTGGGACTAGCGGGGCTCTCCTACGAGCAGTACTTC. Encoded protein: CASSVYVGLAGLSYEQYF.

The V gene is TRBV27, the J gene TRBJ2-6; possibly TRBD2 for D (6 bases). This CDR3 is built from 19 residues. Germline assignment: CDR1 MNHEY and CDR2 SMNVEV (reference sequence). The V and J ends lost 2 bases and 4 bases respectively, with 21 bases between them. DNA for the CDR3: TGTGCCAGCAGTTTAAGTTTCAGGGAGGTATTGGGGGGGGCCAACGTCCTGACTTTC. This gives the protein CASSLSFREVLGGANVLTF.

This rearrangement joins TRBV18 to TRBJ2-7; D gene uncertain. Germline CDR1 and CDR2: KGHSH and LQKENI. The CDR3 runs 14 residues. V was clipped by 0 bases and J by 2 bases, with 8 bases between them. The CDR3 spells CASSPPLSPYEQYF. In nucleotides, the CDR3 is TGTGCCAGCTCACCACCCCTATCCCCCTACGAGCAGTACTTC.

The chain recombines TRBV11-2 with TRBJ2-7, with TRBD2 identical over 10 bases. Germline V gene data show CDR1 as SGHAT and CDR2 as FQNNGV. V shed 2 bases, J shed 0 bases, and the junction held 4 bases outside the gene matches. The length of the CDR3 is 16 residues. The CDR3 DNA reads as TGTGCCAGCAGCTTACGGGCTAGCGGGAGCTCCTACGAGCAGTACTTC. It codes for CASSLRASGSSYEQYF.

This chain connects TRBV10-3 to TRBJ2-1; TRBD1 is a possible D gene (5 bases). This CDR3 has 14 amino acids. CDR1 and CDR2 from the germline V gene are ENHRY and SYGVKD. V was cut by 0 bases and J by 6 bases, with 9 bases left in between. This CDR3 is CAISESAGPNEQFF. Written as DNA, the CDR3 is TGTGCCATCAGTGAGTCGGCAGGGCCCAATGAGCAGTTCTTC.

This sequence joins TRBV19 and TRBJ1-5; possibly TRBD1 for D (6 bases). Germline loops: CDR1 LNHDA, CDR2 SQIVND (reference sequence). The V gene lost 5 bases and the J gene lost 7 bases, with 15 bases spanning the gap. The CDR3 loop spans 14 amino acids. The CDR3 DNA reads TGTGCCAGTAGTCTTCACCGGGACAACCAGCCCCAGCATTTT. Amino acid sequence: CASSLHRDNQPQHF.

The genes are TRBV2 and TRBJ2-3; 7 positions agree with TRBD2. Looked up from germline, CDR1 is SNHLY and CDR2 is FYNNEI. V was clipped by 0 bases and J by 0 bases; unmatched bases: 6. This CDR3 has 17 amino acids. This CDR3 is CASSEARLAASTDTQYF. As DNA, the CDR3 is TGTGCCAGCAGTGAAGCAAGGCTAGCGGCTAGCACAGATACGCAGTATTTT.

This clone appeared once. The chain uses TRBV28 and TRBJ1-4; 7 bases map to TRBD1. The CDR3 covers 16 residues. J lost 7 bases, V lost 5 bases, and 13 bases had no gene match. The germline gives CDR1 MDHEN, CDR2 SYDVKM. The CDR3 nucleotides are TGTGCCAGCAGTGTGGCAGGGGGTGTCCCTAGTGAAAAACTGTTTTTT. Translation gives CASSVAGGVPSEKLFF.

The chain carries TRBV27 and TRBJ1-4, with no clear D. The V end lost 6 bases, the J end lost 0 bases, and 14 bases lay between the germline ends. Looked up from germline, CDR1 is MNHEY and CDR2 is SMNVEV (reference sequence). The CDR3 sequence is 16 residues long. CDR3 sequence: CASSRAYRSTNEKLFF. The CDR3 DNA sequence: TGTGCCAGCAGCCGTGCCTACAGATCAACTAATGAAAAACTGTTTTTT.

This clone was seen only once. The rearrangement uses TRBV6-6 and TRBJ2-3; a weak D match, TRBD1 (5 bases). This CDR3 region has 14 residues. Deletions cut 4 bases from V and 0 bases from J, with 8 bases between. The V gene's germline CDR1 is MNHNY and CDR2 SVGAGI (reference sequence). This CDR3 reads CASSFRGSTDTQYF. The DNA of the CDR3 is TGTGCCAGCAGTTTTAGGGGTAGCACAGATACGCAGTATTTT.

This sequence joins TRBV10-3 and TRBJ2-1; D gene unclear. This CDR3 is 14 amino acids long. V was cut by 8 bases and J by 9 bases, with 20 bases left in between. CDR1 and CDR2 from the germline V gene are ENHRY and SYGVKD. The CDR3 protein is CAIPLAVLAVEQFF. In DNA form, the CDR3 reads TGTGCCATCCCCCTCGCCGTGCTGGCGGTTGAGCAGTTCTTC.